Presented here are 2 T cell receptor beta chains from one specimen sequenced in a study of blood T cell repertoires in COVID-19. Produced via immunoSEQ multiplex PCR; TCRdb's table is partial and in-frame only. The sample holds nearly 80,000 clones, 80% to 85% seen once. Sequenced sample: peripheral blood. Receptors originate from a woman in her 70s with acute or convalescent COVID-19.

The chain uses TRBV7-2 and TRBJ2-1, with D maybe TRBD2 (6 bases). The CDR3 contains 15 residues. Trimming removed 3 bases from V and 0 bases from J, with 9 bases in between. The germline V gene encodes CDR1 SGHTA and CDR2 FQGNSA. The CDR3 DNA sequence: TGTGCCAGCAGCTTGCGGGGTGGCTCCTACAATGAGCAGTTCTTC. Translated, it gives CASSLRGGSYNEQFF.

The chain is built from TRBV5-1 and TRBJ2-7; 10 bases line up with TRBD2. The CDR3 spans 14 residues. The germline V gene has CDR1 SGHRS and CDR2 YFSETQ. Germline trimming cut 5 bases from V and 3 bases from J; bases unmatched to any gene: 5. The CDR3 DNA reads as TGCGCCAGCAGGCTAGCGGGAGCTTTCTACGAGCAGTACTTC. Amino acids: CASRLAGAFYEQYF.